This T cell receptor beta chain was observed in a study of blood T cell repertoires in COVID-19. Study-wide context: The analysed material was cDNA or gDNA that came from T cells, B-cell-depleted T cells, or PBMCs.

Original processing notes: Quantification of nucleated cells was approximated via reference gene primer amplification. Data came from immunoSEQ multiplex PCR; TCRdb stores just in-frame clones and leaves some out. V and J calls and clone size are as listed in that table; D and trimming were resolved from the DNA. The sample includes over 250,000 clones, roughly nine tenths of them seen just once. Germline values: CDR1 LNHNV, CDR2 YYDKDF (reference sequence). There are 16 residues in the CDR3. With 3 bases clipped from V and 3 bases from J, the junction kept 9 bases outside the gene matches. Sequencing used peripheral blood. The chain combines TRBV15 with TRBJ2-5; 8 bases align to TRBD1. This receptor was obtained from a man in his sixties who had recovered from COVID-19. DNA for the CDR3: TGTGCCACCAGCAGGGCCCCCAGGACAGGGAAAGAGACCCAGTACTTC. Protein sequence: CATSRAPRTGKETQYF.